This is a list of T cell receptor beta chains from one sample in a study of blood T cells in healthy people across ages. A single record per CDR3 protein comes from TCRdb applying MiXCR to the 5' RACE reads. In the table there are 1.4 million to 1.5 million distinct CDR3 sequences, 42% of which are singletons. The sample consisted of blood. These receptors all stem from a woman aged 18-30 years in good health. Both conserved end residues are part of each CDR3. A D gene is named only where the DNA matches it firmly. Clone size is given for some rows only: seen once, a few or many times, or a class if the clone is expanded.

j_call	cdr3_length	clone_size	d_call	v_call	cdr3_aa	cdr3_nt
TRBJ2-2	17	few	TRBD2	TRBV7-6	CASSPPLGLADTGELFF	TGTGCCAGCAGCCCACCCCTGGGACTAGCGGATACCGGGGAGCTGTTTTTT
TRBJ2-1	12	few	-	TRBV3-1	CASSQDSREQFF	TGTGCCAGCAGCCAAGATAGTCGCGAGCAGTTCTTC
TRBJ2-7	16	-	TRBD2	TRBV18	CASSRRTSGVPYEQYF	TGTGCCAGCTCTCGAAGGACTAGCGGAGTCCCCTACGAGCAGTACTTC
TRBJ1-6	17	-	TRBD1	TRBV29-1	CSVEDDGQAVSNSPLHF	TGCAGCGTTGAAGATGATGGACAGGCAGTGTCGAATTCACCCCTCCACTTT
TRBJ2-5	13	-	-	TRBV7-7	CASSSRTRETQYF	TGTGCTAGCAGCTCCAGGACTCGGGAGACCCAGTACTTC
TRBJ2-3	14	-	TRBD2	TRBV7-9	CASLLAGVTDTQYF	TGTGCCAGCTTACTAGCGGGGGTAACAGATACGCAGTATTTT
TRBJ2-1	17	many	TRBD2	TRBV27	CASSLRSGRVVYNEQFF	TGTGCCAGCAGTTTACGGAGCGGGAGGGTTGTCTACAATGAGCAGTTCTTC
TRBJ2-1	17	-	TRBD2	TRBV6-2/TRBV6-3	CASSYSPLTAPGGEQFF	TGTGCCAGCAGTTACTCGCCGTTGACCGCCCCGGGGGGAGAGCAGTTCTTC
TRBJ1-1	15	-	-	TRBV12-3/TRBV12-4	CASSLDRATNTEAFF	TGTGCCAGCAGTTTAGACAGGGCGACGAACACTGAAGCTTTCTTT
TRBJ2-7	15	-	-	TRBV12-3/TRBV12-4	CASRGRQGKSYEQYF	TGTGCCAGCAGGGGCAGGCAGGGGAAGTCCTACGAGCAGTACTTC
TRBJ1-3	16	-	-	TRBV7-8	CASRSGRLSSGNTIYF	TGTGCCAGCCGATCGGGACGTCTGAGCTCTGGAAACACCATATATTTT
TRBJ2-1	14	-	-	TRBV5-6	CASAPGWGVNEQFF	TGTGCCAGCGCCCCCGGTTGGGGGGTCAATGAGCAGTTCTTC
TRBJ1-1	16	-	TRBD1	TRBV5-1	CASRTVTTGTNTEAFF	TGCGCCAGCAGGACGGTGACGACAGGGACGAACACTGAAGCTTTCTTT
TRBJ1-2	15	-	-	TRBV11-2	CASSPSQELDYGYTF	TGTGCCAGCAGCCCATCACAGGAGTTGGACTATGGCTACACCTTC
TRBJ1-5	14	few	TRBD1	TRBV6-1	CASRKGTGAQPQHF	TGTGCCAGCAGGAAGGGGACAGGGGCCCAGCCCCAGCATTTT
TRBJ2-7	15	-	-	TRBV7-2	CASSSLTGATYEQYF	TGTGCCAGCAGCTCCTTGACGGGGGCGACCTACGAGCAGTACTTC
TRBJ2-7	13	few	TRBD1	TRBV29-1	CSFGQGAEDEQYF	TGCAGCTTCGGCCAGGGGGCAGAGGACGAGCAGTACTTC
TRBJ2-7	13	-	-	TRBV5-6	CASSFVDSYEQYF	TGTGCCAGCAGCTTTGTAGATTCCTACGAGCAGTACTTC
TRBJ2-1	17	-	TRBD2	TRBV20-1	CSARTRTSGSSWNEQFF	TGCAGTGCTAGGACGAGGACTAGCGGGAGTAGTTGGAATGAGCAGTTCTTC
TRBJ1-1	15	-	-	TRBV29-1	CSVYTLLGQNTEAFF	TGCAGCGTATATACACTGCTGGGACAGAACACTGAAGCTTTCTTT
TRBJ2-5	13	-	-	TRBV19	CASSGDTWGTQYF	TGTGCCAGTAGCGGCGACACTTGGGGGACCCAGTACTTC
TRBJ2-3	16	-	-	TRBV7-2	CASSLGPQVGGDTQYF	TGTGCCAGCAGCTTAGGCCCCCAGGTGGGAGGAGATACGCAGTATTTT
TRBJ2-1	16	few	TRBD1	TRBV25-1	CASSESGGARYNEQFF	TGTGCCAGCAGTGAGTCAGGGGGCGCGCGGTACAATGAGCAGTTCTTC
TRBJ2-3	17	-	-	TRBV6-5	CASSYGWGRGSTDTQYF	TGTGCCAGCAGTTACGGGTGGGGGCGGGGAAGCACAGATACGCAGTATTTT
TRBJ2-3	15	-	TRBD2	TRBV5-1	CASSLGTSGADTQYF	TGCGCCAGCAGCCTTGGGACTAGCGGGGCAGATACGCAGTATTTT
TRBJ2-7	15	-	-	TRBV27	CASSPGHVGTYEQYF	TGTGCCAGCAGCCCGGGACATGTAGGAACCTACGAGCAGTACTTC
TRBJ1-2	19	-	-	TRBV4-2	CASSQGETSTGIRGYGYTF	TGTGCCAGCAGCCAAGGGGAGACCAGTACAGGGATTAGGGGATATGGCTACACCTTC
TRBJ1-1	13	-	-	TRBV28	CASRTTGGPGAFF	TGTGCCAGCAGAACTACAGGTGGACCGGGAGCTTTCTTT
TRBJ2-7	15	-	-	TRBV25-1	CASSESRLSGYEQYF	TGTGCCAGCAGTGAATCTAGGCTCTCCGGGTACGAGCAGTACTTC
TRBJ2-7	14	few	TRBD2	TRBV10-3	CATGTSGGSYEQYF	TGTGCCACCGGGACTAGCGGGGGAAGTTACGAGCAGTACTTC
TRBJ2-1	14	few	TRBD2	TRBV6-1	CASIERGKGNEQFF	TGTGCCAGCATCGAGCGGGGGAAAGGGAATGAGCAGTTCTTC
TRBJ1-1	15	few	TRBD1	TRBV5-5	CASSLAVTGATEAFF	TGTGCCAGCAGCTTGGCGGTGACAGGGGCCACTGAAGCTTTCTTT
TRBJ2-7	14	-	-	TRBV20-1	CSAEIEVAGYEQYF	TGCAGTGCTGAGATAGAGGTAGCCGGCTACGAGCAGTACTTC
TRBJ1-1	14	-	-	TRBV6-6	CASSSIAVNTEAFF	TGTGCCAGCAGTTCCATAGCGGTGAACACTGAAGCTTTCTTT
TRBJ2-5	13	few	-	TRBV13	CASSWRDAETQYF	TGTGCCAGCAGCTGGCGGGACGCAGAGACCCAGTACTTC
TRBJ2-1	16	-	-	TRBV7-2	CASSSHLLARYNEQFF	TGTGCCAGCAGCTCCCACCTTCTAGCGAGGTACAATGAGCAGTTCTTC
TRBJ2-7	14	-	TRBD1	TRBV6-6	CASSIQTGAYEQYF	TGTGCCAGCAGTATCCAGACAGGGGCCTACGAGCAGTACTTC
TRBJ2-3	15	-	TRBD2	TRBV6-1	CASSERRGGTDTQYF	TGTGCCAGCAGTGAACGGCGGGGGGGGACAGATACGCAGTATTTT
TRBJ1-6	15	-	-	TRBV28	CASTTGAAGNSPLHF	TGTGCCAGCACCACAGGAGCTGCCGGGAATTCACCCCTCCACTTT
TRBJ2-1	16	few	-	TRBV20-1	CSARKRQETKYNEQFF	TGCAGTGCTAGAAAGAGACAGGAGACGAAATACAATGAGCAGTTCTTC
TRBJ1-2	14	few	TRBD1	TRBV2	CASTVGDRVYGYTF	TGTGCCAGCACGGTGGGGGACAGGGTCTATGGCTACACCTTC
TRBJ2-7	17	-	-	TRBV7-9	CASSLEGQGIFIYEQYF	TGTGCCAGCTCCCTCGAGGGCCAGGGAATATTCATCTACGAGCAGTACTTC
TRBJ2-1	14	many	-	TRBV5-1	CASSLGTLYNEQFF	TGCGCCAGCAGCTTGGGGACCCTGTACAATGAGCAGTTCTTC
TRBJ2-3	11	few	-	TRBV29-1	CSVSERDTQYF	TGCAGCGTTTCTGAGAGGGATACGCAGTATTTT
TRBJ1-2	16	-	-	TRBV4-1	CASSQGQESINYGYTF	TGCGCCAGCAGCCAAGGACAGGAATCCATCAACTATGGCTACACCTTC
TRBJ2-7	14	-	TRBD1	TRBV30	CAWRSSRGTDEQYF	TGTGCCTGGAGGAGTTCGAGGGGGACAGACGAGCAGTACTTC
TRBJ2-7	16	-	-	TRBV6-9	CASSSTEKKDSYEQYF	TGTGCCAGCAGTTCGACGGAAAAGAAAGATTCCTACGAGCAGTACTTC
TRBJ2-1	16	-	-	TRBV6-6	CASSYGAKQGYNEQFF	TGTGCCAGCAGTTACGGGGCCAAGCAGGGGTACAATGAGCAGTTCTTC
TRBJ1-6	18	once	-	TRBV12-3/TRBV12-4	CASSLSPPGHYFYSPLHF	TGTGCCAGCAGTTTATCCCCCCCGGGACACTACTTTTATTCACCCCTCCACTTT
TRBJ2-1	13	-	-	TRBV3-1	CASSQRAINEQFF	TGTGCCAGCAGCCAAAGGGCCATTAATGAGCAGTTCTTC
TRBJ2-6	17	few	-	TRBV29-1	CSVEERGQTPGANVLTF	TGCAGCGTTGAAGAACGGGGTCAGACCCCTGGGGCCAACGTCCTGACTTTC
TRBJ2-5	16	-	TRBD2	TRBV13	CASSLRGGYVGKTQYF	TGTGCCAGCAGCCTGCGGGGGGGCTACGTTGGAAAGACCCAGTACTTC
TRBJ1-6	15	-	-	TRBV3-1	CASSSTDFYNSPLHF	TGTGCCAGCAGCTCCACGGATTTTTATAATTCACCCCTCCACTTT